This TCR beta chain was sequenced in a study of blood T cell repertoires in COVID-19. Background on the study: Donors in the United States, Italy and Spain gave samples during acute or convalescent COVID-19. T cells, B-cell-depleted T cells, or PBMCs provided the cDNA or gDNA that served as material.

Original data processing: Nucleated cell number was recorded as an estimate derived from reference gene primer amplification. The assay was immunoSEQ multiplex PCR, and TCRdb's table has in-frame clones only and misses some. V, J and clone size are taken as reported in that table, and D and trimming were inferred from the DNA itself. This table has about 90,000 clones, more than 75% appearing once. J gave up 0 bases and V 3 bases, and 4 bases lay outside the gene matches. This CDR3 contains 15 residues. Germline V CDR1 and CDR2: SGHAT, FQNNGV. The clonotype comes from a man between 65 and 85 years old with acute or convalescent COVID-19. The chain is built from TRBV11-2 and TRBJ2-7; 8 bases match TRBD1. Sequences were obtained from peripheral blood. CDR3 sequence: CASSFIDRGSYEQYF. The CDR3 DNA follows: TGTGCCAGCAGCTTTATCGACAGGGGCTCCTACGAGCAGTACTTC. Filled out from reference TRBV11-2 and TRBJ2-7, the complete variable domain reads EAGVAQSPRYKIIEKRQSVAFWCNPISGHATLYWYQQILGQGPKLLIQFQNNGVVDDSQLPKDRFSAERLKGVDSTLKIQPAKLEDSAVYLCASSFIDRGSYEQYFGPGTRLTVT.